The 16 T cell receptor beta chains below all came from one sample that was sequenced in a study of T cells after posttransplantation cyclophosphamide. Here immunoSEQ multiplex PCR was the method, and the copy in TCRdb shows in-frame clones only, minus some. This sample carries 9,500 to 13,000 clones, none of them present only once. Busulfan-fludarabine conditioning, marrow transplant, and cyclophosphamide on days +3 and +4 were administered. The sequencing used PBMCs, collected after allogeneic stem cell transplant with posttransplant cyclophosphamide. These receptors were collected from a female patient aged 40 to 55 who received an allogeneic stem cell transplant from a related donor, was CMV-positive, and had no GVHD. The graft donor may be the source of some T cells.

Ten or more counts support this clone. This chain uses TRBV9 with TRBJ2-1; TRBD1 is a possible D gene (6 bases). This CDR3 has 16 amino acids. Trimming removed 4 bases at V and 2 bases at J, with 16 bases between. The V gene's germline CDR1 is SGDLS and CDR2 YYNGEE. CDR3 sequence (DNA): TGTGCCAGCAGCCTGCTCGGCAGGGGACCCTACAATGAGCAGTTCTTC. Translation: CASSLLGRGPYNEQFF.

The sample holds many counts of this clone. The gene calls are TRBV7-2 and TRBJ2-7; 9 bases match TRBD2. This CDR3 is 14 amino acids long. V lost 1 base and J lost 5; bases outside the gene matches: 3. Germline V gene data show CDR1 as SGHTA and CDR2 as FQGNSA. The CDR3 region is CASSLGGGGDEQYF. As DNA, the CDR3 is TGTGCCAGCAGCTTAGGCGGGGGGGGTGACGAGCAGTACTTC.

This clone occurred many times. The chain is built from TRBV25-1 and TRBJ2-2, with 7 bases that match TRBD2. This CDR3 is built from 13 residues. Looked up from germline, CDR1 is MGHDK and CDR2 is SYGVNS. With 10 bases clipped from V and 4 bases from J, the junction kept 6 bases outside the gene matches. The CDR3 DNA reads TGTGCCACCGTCACGGGGGGCACCGGGGAGCTGTTTTTT. Its translation is CATVTGGTGELFF.

There are many counts of this clone. The V and J genes are TRBV5-8 and TRBJ2-7; 9 bases are shared with TRBD1. Trimming removed 3 bases from V and 7 bases from J; junction bases left unmatched: 11. From germline, CDR1 is SGHTS and CDR2 YDEGEE. This CDR3 contains 15 residues. CDR3 nucleotides: TGTGCCAGCAGCTCCCCCGGACAGGGGTTTCGAGAGCAGTACTTC. Translation gives CASSSPGQGFREQYF. Supplemented by reference TRBV5-8 and TRBJ2-7, the full variable domain reads EAGVTQSPTHLIKTRGQQATLRCSPISGHTSVYWYQQALGLGLQFLLWYDEGEERNRGNFPPRFSGRQFPNYSSELNVNALELEDSALYLCASSSPGQGFREQYFGPGTRLTVT.

This clone has ten or more counts. The chain carries TRBV2 and TRBJ2-1; 9 nucleotides agree with TRBD1. CDR3 length: 14 residues. V lost 7 bases to trimming and J lost 9 bases; unmatched junction nucleotides: 10. Germline loops: CDR1 SNHLY, CDR2 FYNNEI. The CDR3 nucleotides read TGTGCCAGCAATTTGGGACAGGGTGGGGGTGAGCAGTTCTTC. This sequence encodes CASNLGQGGGEQFF.

This clone has just a few counts. This chain joins TRBV29-1 and TRBJ2-7; 12 bases are shared with TRBD2. Trimming cost V 4 bases and J 5 bases; bases outside gene matches: 15. The CDR3 runs to 17 residues. Germline CDR1 is SQVTM and CDR2 is ANQGSEA. CDR3 coding DNA: TGCAGCGTTGCCCGACTAGCGGGGGAAATGTCGGTCCACGAGCAGTACTTC. It yields the protein CSVARLAGEMSVHEQYF.

In its sample, this clone was seen many times. CDR3 in amino acids: CASSAQDEQYF. As DNA, the CDR3 is TGTGCCAGCAGTGCGCAGGACGAGCAGTACTTC. This chain uses TRBV28 with TRBJ2-7; no clear D. Germline CDR1 and CDR2: MDHEN and SYDVKM. The CDR3 has 11 amino acids. Trimming removed 5 bases at V and 5 bases at J, with 7 bases between.

This clone occurred a few times. The chain has TRBV5-1 and TRBJ2-3; D is perhaps TRBD2 (5 bases). V dropped 4 bases and J dropped 0 bases, with 21 bases sitting between them. CDR1 is SGHRS and CDR2 is YFSETQ in the germline V gene. This CDR3 region has 18 residues. CDR3 sequence: CASSVALAEKISTDTQYF. CDR3 DNA: TGCGCCAGCAGCGTAGCCCTAGCAGAGAAGATCAGCACAGATACGCAGTATTTT.

This clone occurred many times. The gene calls are TRBV6-5 and TRBJ1-1; a possible D gene is TRBD1 (6 bases). Germline values: CDR1 MNHEY, CDR2 SVGAGI. This CDR3 has 14 residues. Trimming took 6 bases from V and 1 from J, leaving 12 bases between them. The CDR3 loop is CASREGVGNTEAFF. The CDR3, as DNA: TGTGCCAGCAGAGAGGGGGTGGGGAACACTGAAGCTTTCTTT.

This clone appeared many times. V is TRBV5-1 and J is TRBJ2-7; D perhaps matches TRBD1 (6 bases). Germline V CDR1 and CDR2: SGHRS, YFSETQ. CDR3 length: 14 amino acids. Trimming left V 3 bases short and J 7 bases short, with 17 bases between. The CDR3 is CASSSSLTGGEQYF. The CDR3 DNA reads as TGCGCCAGCAGCTCCTCATTGACAGGCGGGGAGCAGTACTTC.

This clone was counted ten times or more. The chain couples TRBV5-4 to TRBJ1-4, with D perhaps TRBD1 (6 bases). The germline gives CDR1 SGHNT, CDR2 YYREEE (reference sequence). V lost 4 bases to trimming and J lost 7 bases, with 17 bases between them. The CDR3 spans 15 residues. CDR3 nucleotide sequence: TGTGCCAGCAGCCTCCAGACAGGAGGGGGTGAAAAACTGTTTTTT. It specifies CASSLQTGGGEKLFF.

This clone was seen repeatedly, ten times or more. The chain employs TRBV27 and TRBJ2-1; 7 bases map to TRBD1. Germline loops: CDR1 MNHEY, CDR2 SMNVEV (reference sequence). V was clipped by 5 bases and J by 6 bases; unmatched bases: 10. The CDR3 totals 15 residues. CDR3 DNA: TGTGCCAGCAGTCCCCTGACAGGGACCCCCAATGAGCAGTTCTTC. Translating gives CASSPLTGTPNEQFF.

This clone was seen at least ten times. The chain uses TRBV18 and TRBJ2-5, with 9 nucleotides matching TRBD2. From germline, CDR1 is KGHSH and CDR2 LQKENI. With 2 bases clipped from V and 0 bases from J, the junction kept 4 bases outside the gene matches. This CDR3 is 16 amino acids long. The CDR3 sequence: CASSPDSGGYQETQYF. CDR3 DNA sequence: TGTGCCAGCTCACCAGACAGCGGGGGGTACCAAGAGACCCAGTACTTC.

At least ten counts were recorded for this clone. The chain is built from TRBV11-1 and TRBJ2-7; 8 positions match TRBD2. The CDR3 covers 17 residues. J gave up 2 bases and V 0 bases, and 9 bases lay outside the gene matches. Looked up from germline, CDR1 is SGHAT and CDR2 is FQDESV (reference sequence). CDR3 DNA sequence: TGTGCCAGCAGCTTAGCCTTGGGCACTAGCGGTACCTACGAGCAGTACTTC. Translation: CASSLALGTSGTYEQYF.

This clone was observed at least ten times. The junction differs from germline at one of its ends, possibly a read error. This sequence joins TRBV7-7 and TRBJ2-2; 11 nucleotides agree with TRBD1. CDR3 size: 16 residues. CDR1 SSHAT and CDR2 FNYEAQ come from the germline V gene (reference sequence). CDR3 nucleotides: TGTGCTAGCAGCTTGGGGACAGGGGGTAAAACCGGGGAGCTGTTTTTT. Its translation: CASSLGTGGKTGELFF.

This sequence joins TRBV15 and TRBJ1-5, with 7 bases fitting TRBD1. The CDR3 length is 13 residues. The germline CDR1 and CDR2 sequences are LNHNV and YYDKDF (reference sequence). V dropped 1 base and J dropped 6; count of bases not matched to a gene: 0. The CDR3 sequence: CATSRAGGQPQHF. The CDR3 bases are TGTGCCACCAGCAGAGCAGGGGGTCAGCCCCAGCATTTT.